The entry below gives a single T cell receptor (beta chain) sequence along with its context. What antigen it recognizes has not been identified. No much larger clone is present one base from it, and per-base qualities are unavailable. Preparation of the library involved 5' RACE. Sequencer: Illumina HiSeq 2000. A universal primer binding site was added through template switching, and the final cDNA carried a unique molecular identifier so that TCR cDNA molecules could be counted accurately. Specific primers in the conserved constant-segment region were used to synthesize first-strand cDNA for the TCR alpha and beta chains. To control for contamination, each cDNA library was double barcoded with a SMART-Mk sample barcode plus Illumina barcodes. TruSeq adapter sequences and Illumina sample barcodes were added in two successive PCR steps. The TCR alpha and beta cDNA libraries were sequenced on the Illumina HiSeq platform using custom primers. The authors' pipeline ran thus. MiGEC was used to process raw reads and extract unique molecular identifiers, and MiXCR was used to find CDR3 positions. For each individual, recombination models were inferred using an EM algorithm with the repgenHMM and IGoR tools. The tcR package in R was used for shared clonotype analysis, with sharing normalized by the product of cloneset sizes. To study raw recombination without the effects of thymic and clonal selection, out-of-frame nonproductive sequences were analyzed. TCRdb reanalyzed the raw reads on its own, using fastp at Q25 for trimming and MiXCR for clone calling, and kept in-frame beta chains. Each entry merges the rows of one CDR3 protein and shows their most common DNA and genes. In this record, the V and J calls reflect TCRdb's handling and not the investigators' own analysis. The sample profile shows 1,800,000 or so distinct CDR3 sequences; under 35% of them were found once. The ten most abundant clones make up approximately 0.29% of the sample.

Only healthy Caucasian donors were included. This specimen belongs to a study of identical twins (dated by TCRdb to about 2016). For the wider study: The study deep-sequenced TCR alpha and beta repertoires from monozygotic twins, unrelated adults of various ages and cord blood to test whether fetal clonotypes persist. To rule out contamination, the twin experiments were replicated at different times with different library preparation protocols. What the research found in general, with its limitations: Out-of-frame TCR alpha sequences shared between twins showed an excess of low generation-probability sequences compared with coincidental sharing between unrelated individuals. Zero-insertion analyses could be partly confounded by invariant T cells such as MAIT and iNKT, though diverse VJ usage argued against such confounding for most clonotypes. Fewer insertions were carried by abundant cord blood beta clonotypes; a weaker similar trend was observed in young adult naive repertoires, while no such trend was observed in memory repertoires. Recombination models systematically underestimated out-of-frame TCR alpha sharing in monozygotic twins but agreed with sharing between unrelated individuals. Because the same donors could not be followed over many years, conclusions were based on cross-sectional statistical analysis. The excess sharing between twins in beta out-of-frame sequences was weaker because fewer shared sequences reduced the signal-to-noise ratio.

The CDR3 holds 12 amino acids from the cysteine to the phenylalanine. The sequence is cut down to CDR3 DNA, 36 bases in frame from base 1. CDR1 is given as MNHEY and CDR2 as SVGAGI, both from the germline V gene. A distance of 11 bases separates the germline ends of V and J, which lose 4 bases and 10 bases respectively. Sequenced material: cord blood. The chain is assembled from TRBV6-5 and TRBJ2-1, and perhaps TRBD2 as D gene, on 5 matching bases. This sequence originates from a newborn girl in good health. The CDR3 protein: CASSSQTKEQFF. The nucleotide sequence reads as follows: TGTGCCAGCAGTTCCCAGACTAAGGAGCAGTTCTTC.